Following are 7 T cell receptor beta chains from one sample sequenced in a study of shared clonotypes between healthy human individuals. Using immunoSEQ multiplex PCR, the repertoire was profiled, and TCRdb retains in-frame clones only, with some absent. The sample shows 1 million to 1.2 million clones, 77% of them seen only once. Specimen: memory CD4+ T cells from PBMCs. Subset: CD45RA-negative fraction. Receptor source: a young man in good health. Some clones in this sample may be carry-over from other donors' samples.

The chain links TRBV11-2 to TRBJ1-2, with a tentative D call TRBD1 (6 bases). CDR3 size: 12 residues. Between the trimmed V and J ends, which lost 3 bases and 8 bases, there was a span of 10 bases. CDR1 is SGHAT and CDR2 is FQNNGV in the germline V gene. The DNA for the CDR3 is TGTGCCAGCAGCTTTAATCAGGGGGGCTACACCTTC. It yields the protein CASSFNQGGYTF.

This clone has a count of ten or more. In the same sample, other DNA sequences code for this CDR3. The chain links TRBV2 to TRBJ1-2; possible D gene TRBD1, 6 bases. Trimming took off 6 bases at V and 5 bases at J, with 10 bases between the two ends. Germline assignment: CDR1 SNHLY and CDR2 FYNNEI. The CDR3 is 12 residues long. This CDR3 reads CASRVQGYGYTF. The CDR3 region has the DNA TGTGCCAGCAGAGTGCAGGGGTATGGCTACACCTTC. The variable domain in full, completed from reference TRBV2 and TRBJ1-2, reads EPEVTQTPSHQVTQMGQEVILRCVPISNHLYFYWYRQILGQKVEFLVSFYNNEISEKSEIFDDQFSVERPDGSNFTLKIRSTKLEDSAMYFCASRVQGYGYTFGSGTRLTVV.

Written as DNA, the CDR3 is TGTGCCAGCAGTCAGGGATACGAGCAGTACTTC. This codes for CASSQGYEQYF. The gene calls are TRBV2 and TRBJ2-7, with a possible D match to TRBD1 (5 bases). This CDR3 has 11 residues. Germline assignment: CDR1 SNHLY and CDR2 FYNNEI. Trimming took 5 bases from V and 4 from J, leaving 6 bases between them.

The chain couples TRBV28 to TRBJ1-2; 8 bases fit TRBD1. V was pared by 4 bases and J by 7 bases, with 2 bases of the junction left unmatched. Germline V gene data show CDR1 as MDHEN and CDR2 as SYDVKM. This CDR3 comprises 12 residues. The CDR3 bases are TGTGCCAGCAGTTCGGACAGGGTTGGCTACACCTTC. It is translated as CASSSDRVGYTF.

This chain connects TRBV9 to TRBJ2-7; weak D call: TRBD2 (5 bases). V was shortened by 0 bases and J by 5 bases, with 15 bases between the two germline ends. This CDR3 contains 15 residues. Germline V lookup: CDR1 SGDLS, CDR2 YYNGEE. The CDR3 loop reads CASSVDLGSRDEQYF. The CDR3 region has the DNA TGTGCCAGCAGCGTAGATCTTGGGAGTCGGGACGAGCAGTACTTC.

This sequence joins TRBV2 and TRBJ1-2, with D perhaps TRBD1 (6 bases). The ends were cut back, 6 bases at V and 4 bases at J, with 18 bases in the middle. The CDR3 is 15 amino acids. Germline V lookup: CDR1 SNHLY, CDR2 FYNNEI. Here the CDR3 reads CASRLPPGGGYGYTF. The CDR3 nucleotides read TGTGCCAGCAGGCTCCCGCCCGGGGGCGGCTATGGCTACACCTTC.

The J gene is TRBJ1-1, the V gene TRBV30, with 8 bases lining up with TRBD1. CDR3 length: 13 amino acids. V was pared by 6 bases and J by 6 bases, with 9 bases of the junction left unmatched. Germline CDR1 reads GTSNPN; CDR2 reads SVGIG (reference sequence). CDR3 coding DNA: TGTGCCTGTATCGACAGGGGAGGCGCTGAAGCTTTCTTT. Its translation is CACIDRGGAEAFF.